This is a list of T cell receptor beta chains from one sample in a study of CD8 T cells in ankylosing spondylitis. TCRdb analysed the 5' RACE reads with MiXCR anew, one entry per CDR3 protein. Among roughly 90,000 distinct CDR3 sequences, roughly 8.5% were seen once, and the ten largest hold about 30%. The sample consisted of blood, either unsorted or a sorted T cell fraction (not recorded which). The source is a male donor with ankylosing spondylitis. Each CDR3 is given with its conserved first and last residue. A D gene is named only where the DNA matches it firmly.

cdr3_aa: CASSTKGAADTQYF
d_call: -
v_call: TRBV13
cdr3_length: 14
j_call: TRBJ2-3

cdr3_aa: CASSEGQGVWNEQFF
d_call: TRBD1
v_call: TRBV25-1
cdr3_length: 15
j_call: TRBJ2-1

cdr3_aa: CASSGRDSINTEAFF
d_call: TRBD1
v_call: TRBV12-3/TRBV12-4
cdr3_length: 15
j_call: TRBJ1-1

cdr3_aa: CASSEGPGTGNTIYF
d_call: -
v_call: TRBV6-1
cdr3_length: 15
j_call: TRBJ1-3

cdr3_aa: CASRASGGF
d_call: TRBD2
v_call: TRBV2
cdr3_length: 9
j_call: TRBJ2-7

cdr3_aa: CATGQGANEQFF
d_call: TRBD1
v_call: TRBV15
cdr3_length: 12
j_call: TRBJ2-1

cdr3_aa: CASSLRTSINEQFF
d_call: TRBD2
v_call: TRBV9
cdr3_length: 14
j_call: TRBJ2-1

cdr3_aa: CASTLLGEKETQYF
d_call: -
v_call: TRBV5-8
cdr3_length: 14
j_call: TRBJ2-5

cdr3_aa: CASSLTGGADGYTF
d_call: TRBD1
v_call: TRBV5-1
cdr3_length: 14
j_call: TRBJ1-2

cdr3_aa: CASTPRMGLAGVKTDTQYF
d_call: TRBD2
v_call: TRBV28
cdr3_length: 19
j_call: TRBJ2-3

cdr3_aa: CASSPQIAGAFEQYF
d_call: TRBD2
v_call: TRBV4-2
cdr3_length: 15
j_call: TRBJ2-7

cdr3_aa: CASSLGMLDYGYTF
d_call: -
v_call: TRBV7-2
cdr3_length: 14
j_call: TRBJ1-2

cdr3_aa: CASSEALLGSGRPQHF
d_call: -
v_call: TRBV2
cdr3_length: 16
j_call: TRBJ1-5

cdr3_aa: CASSPPSYNEQFF
d_call: -
v_call: TRBV7-9
cdr3_length: 13
j_call: TRBJ2-1

cdr3_aa: CASRAQGGNTEAFF
d_call: TRBD1
v_call: TRBV7-9
cdr3_length: 14
j_call: TRBJ1-1

cdr3_aa: CASSQEGGAEDTEAFF
d_call: -
v_call: TRBV4-2
cdr3_length: 16
j_call: TRBJ1-1

cdr3_aa: CASSLAATGGSGYTF
d_call: TRBD1
v_call: TRBV12-3/TRBV12-4
cdr3_length: 15
j_call: TRBJ1-2

cdr3_aa: CSVVGTRTEAFF
d_call: -
v_call: TRBV29-1
cdr3_length: 12
j_call: TRBJ1-1

cdr3_aa: CAISELYGYTF
d_call: -
v_call: TRBV10-3
cdr3_length: 11
j_call: TRBJ1-2

cdr3_aa: CSARDLGQSYSPLHF
d_call: TRBD1
v_call: TRBV20-1
cdr3_length: 15
j_call: TRBJ1-6

cdr3_aa: CASSEGRRVEQFF
d_call: -
v_call: TRBV6-1
cdr3_length: 13
j_call: TRBJ2-1

cdr3_aa: CASSLQQGDGYTF
d_call: TRBD1
v_call: TRBV5-1
cdr3_length: 13
j_call: TRBJ1-2

cdr3_aa: CASSLWNTEAFF
d_call: -
v_call: TRBV7-2
cdr3_length: 12
j_call: TRBJ1-1

cdr3_aa: CASSLGLAGVSDTQYF
d_call: TRBD2
v_call: TRBV5-1
cdr3_length: 16
j_call: TRBJ2-3

cdr3_aa: CASSPSAPWDEQFF
d_call: -
v_call: TRBV5-6
cdr3_length: 14
j_call: TRBJ2-1

cdr3_aa: CASRPGVSASTDTQYF
d_call: -
v_call: TRBV7-8
cdr3_length: 16
j_call: TRBJ2-3

cdr3_aa: CSVESGRADTQYF
d_call: TRBD2
v_call: TRBV29-1
cdr3_length: 13
j_call: TRBJ2-3

cdr3_aa: CAISGTSGSFEQFF
d_call: TRBD2
v_call: TRBV10-3
cdr3_length: 14
j_call: TRBJ2-1

cdr3_aa: CASSGTGTEAFF
d_call: -
v_call: TRBV6-1
cdr3_length: 12
j_call: TRBJ1-1

cdr3_aa: CATSRVPSGRYEQYF
d_call: TRBD2
v_call: TRBV15
cdr3_length: 15
j_call: TRBJ2-7

cdr3_aa: CSVVAGGPYEQYF
d_call: TRBD2
v_call: TRBV29-1
cdr3_length: 13
j_call: TRBJ2-7

cdr3_aa: CASSWGAYEQYF
d_call: -
v_call: TRBV11-2
cdr3_length: 12
j_call: TRBJ2-7

cdr3_aa: CATSKEGLAYNEQFF
d_call: -
v_call: TRBV15
cdr3_length: 15
j_call: TRBJ2-1

cdr3_aa: CASSYTEAFF
d_call: -
v_call: TRBV6-6
cdr3_length: 10
j_call: TRBJ1-1

cdr3_aa: CASTPPGGRYNEQFF
d_call: -
v_call: TRBV12-3/TRBV12-4
cdr3_length: 15
j_call: TRBJ2-1

cdr3_aa: CASSYPDGANTGELFF
d_call: -
v_call: TRBV11-2
cdr3_length: 16
j_call: TRBJ2-2

cdr3_aa: CATSDQGAPYNEQFF
d_call: TRBD1
v_call: TRBV24-1
cdr3_length: 15
j_call: TRBJ2-1

cdr3_aa: CASSLAGAGVGNEQFF
d_call: TRBD2
v_call: TRBV5-6
cdr3_length: 16
j_call: TRBJ2-1

cdr3_aa: CASSSSVTELVGELFF
d_call: -
v_call: TRBV6-4
cdr3_length: 16
j_call: TRBJ2-2

cdr3_aa: CASRDGRDEQFF
d_call: TRBD2
v_call: TRBV7-9
cdr3_length: 12
j_call: TRBJ2-1

cdr3_aa: CASSYSGGGTGELFF
d_call: -
v_call: TRBV27
cdr3_length: 15
j_call: TRBJ2-2

cdr3_aa: CASSSYGPSYEQYF
d_call: -
v_call: TRBV5-6
cdr3_length: 14
j_call: TRBJ2-7

cdr3_aa: CASSLRQAAYNEQFF
d_call: -
v_call: TRBV28
cdr3_length: 15
j_call: TRBJ2-1

cdr3_aa: CASSPPRTGGQETQYF
d_call: TRBD1
v_call: TRBV7-9
cdr3_length: 16
j_call: TRBJ2-5

cdr3_aa: CASSLAPGSDTQYF
d_call: -
v_call: TRBV27
cdr3_length: 14
j_call: TRBJ2-3

cdr3_aa: CASSLGRLGGNTEAFF
d_call: -
v_call: TRBV7-9
cdr3_length: 16
j_call: TRBJ1-1

cdr3_aa: CASSLAGEYNEQFF
d_call: -
v_call: TRBV5-6
cdr3_length: 14
j_call: TRBJ2-1

cdr3_aa: CASSLVHLFREQYF
d_call: -
v_call: TRBV12-3/TRBV12-4
cdr3_length: 14
j_call: TRBJ2-7

cdr3_aa: CASSMFSMNTEAFF
d_call: -
v_call: TRBV19
cdr3_length: 14
j_call: TRBJ1-1

cdr3_aa: CASKLGQNSYNEQFF
d_call: TRBD1
v_call: TRBV2
cdr3_length: 15
j_call: TRBJ2-1

cdr3_aa: CSARGQEPYEQYF
d_call: -
v_call: TRBV20-1
cdr3_length: 13
j_call: TRBJ2-7

cdr3_aa: CASSFGQGVGYEQYF
d_call: TRBD1
v_call: TRBV27
cdr3_length: 15
j_call: TRBJ2-7

cdr3_aa: CASSLFVGEENQPQHF
d_call: -
v_call: TRBV28
cdr3_length: 16
j_call: TRBJ1-5

cdr3_aa: CASSEAGAHSNQPQHF
d_call: -
v_call: TRBV2
cdr3_length: 16
j_call: TRBJ1-5

cdr3_aa: CASSLRQGFTDTQYF
d_call: TRBD1
v_call: TRBV7-7
cdr3_length: 15
j_call: TRBJ2-3